This T cell receptor beta chain was profiled in a study of shared clonotypes between healthy human individuals. The naive CD8 subset, CD45RO-negative cells positively selected for CCR7, excluded terminally differentiated effector memory CD45RA+ cells. The CDR3 contains 14 residues. Trimming left V 8 bases short and J 1 base short, with 14 bases between. The germline V gene encodes CDR1 ENHRY and CDR2 SYGVKD. Only in-frame clones appear in the TCRdb table, and some are missing; sequencing was by immunoSEQ multiplex PCR. This sample yields about 680,000 clones, of which just over 90% are seen a single time; roughly 22% belongs to the top ten.

The sequenced material came from naive CD8+ T cells sorted from blood. The receptor was derived from a man aged 30 to 39 in good health. The rearrangement links TRBV10-3 to TRBJ1-1; no firm D call. The CDR3 DNA follows: TGTGCCATCCGGCCGGTGGGAGGGAACACTGAAGCTTTCTTT. This translates into CAIRPVGGNTEAFF.